These 26 T cell receptor beta chains came from one sample sequenced in a study of T-cell reconstitution after alpha-beta-depleted transplantation in children. Unique molecular identifiers were used in preparing the TCRbeta library. TCRdb analysed the PCR reads with MiXCR anew, one entry per CDR3 protein. The data hold about 250,000 distinct CDR3 sequences, with about 24% observed a single time. Here the sequenced sample was PBMCs, mostly from graft donor cells, taken 360 days after TCRalphabeta/CD19-depleted stem cell transplant. The source of these receptors is a female patient between 2 and 15 years old who had a stem cell transplant for congenital amegakaryocytic thrombocytopenia, so the T cells may come from the graft donor.

This clonotype was counted at least ten times. The V and J genes are TRBV4-2 and TRBJ2-4; 7 bases match TRBD2. The CDR3 loop spans 15 amino acids. CDR1 and CDR2 from the germline V gene are LGHNA and YNFKEQ. V shed 3 bases and J 4 bases; nucleotides not matched to a gene: 6. The CDR3 region is CASSQPSGYKNIQYF. The CDR3 coding sequence is TGTGCCAGCAGCCAGCCTAGCGGATATAAAAACATTCAGTACTTC.

The chain employs TRBV4-1 and TRBJ1-6, with 7 bases fitting TRBD1. Germline assignment: CDR1 MGHRA and CDR2 YSYEKL. J lost 9 bases, V lost 0 bases, and 5 bases had no gene match. The CDR3 has 15 amino acids. In DNA, the CDR3 is TGCGCCAGCAGCCAAGACAACAGGGGTGGTTCACCCCTCCACTTT. Protein product: CASSQDNRGGSPLHF.

V usage is TRBV7-3 and J usage is TRBJ2-1; D is perhaps TRBD1 or TRBD2 (5 bases each). Germline V gene sequence: CDR1 SGHTA, CDR2 FQGTGA. This CDR3 contains 15 residues. Trimming left V 2 bases short and J 4 bases short, with 12 bases between. CDR3 loop: CASSLLGTKYNEQFF. CDR3 DNA: TGTGCCAGCAGCTTACTCGGGACCAAATACAATGAGCAGTTCTTC. The full variable domain, rest sourced from reference TRBV7-3 and TRBJ2-1, is GAGVSQTPSNKVTEKGKYVELRCDPISGHTALYWYRQSLGQGPEFLIYFQGTGAADDSGLPNDRFFAVRPEGSVSTLKIQRTERGDSAVYLCASSLLGTKYNEQFFGPGTRLTVL.

This clonotype was detected only a few times. The chain links TRBV20-1 to TRBJ2-1; D is unresolved. The germline V gene has CDR1 DFQATT and CDR2 SNEGSKA (reference sequence). The CDR3 runs to 13 residues. V was pared by 1 base and J by 7 bases, with 11 bases between. CDR3 DNA: TGCAGTGCTAGAGTCGCGTCTGGGAATGAGCAGTTCTTC. Translation: CSARVASGNEQFF.

This CDR3 is CASSSLAGFADTQYF. In nucleotides, the CDR3 is TGTGCCAGCAGCTCCCTAGCGGGATTTGCAGATACGCAGTATTTT. The chain couples TRBV7-6 to TRBJ2-3; TRBD2 agrees at 9 bases. The CDR3 totals 15 residues. Trimming removed 4 bases from V and 4 bases from J; junction bases left unmatched: 6. Looked up from germline, CDR1 is SGHVS and CDR2 is FNYEAQ.

This clonotype was counted a few times. V and J are TRBV7-2 and TRBJ2-5; TRBD1 aligns across 7 bases. CDR3 length: 15 residues. Germline loops: CDR1 SGHTA, CDR2 FQGNSA. The trim removed 6 bases at V and 2 bases at J, leaving 9 bases unmatched. The CDR3 DNA sequence: TGTGCCAGCAGGAGAAGGACAGGACCTCAAGAGACCCAGTACTTC. Its translation is CASRRRTGPQETQYF.

The rearrangement uses TRBV15 and TRBJ2-1; the D gene is possibly TRBD2 (5 bases). Deletions cut 0 bases from V and 7 bases from J, with 16 bases between. This CDR3 is built from 16 residues. CDR1 and CDR2 (germline): LNHNV, YYDKDF (reference sequence). The CDR3 nucleotides are TGTGCCACCAGCAGAGATAAATCAGTTCGGGATAATGAGCAGTTCTTC. Protein sequence: CATSRDKSVRDNEQFF.

This clonotype has a handful of counts. This chain uses TRBV12-3 or TRBV12-4 with TRBJ2-2; D might be TRBD1 (5 bases). The CDR3 sequence is 15 residues long. The ends were cut back, 5 bases at V and 1 base at J, with 11 bases in the middle. CDR3 residues: CASSALTGNTGELFF. The CDR3 DNA reads as TGTGCCAGCAGTGCATTAACAGGGAACACCGGGGAGCTGTTTTTT.

This clonotype was found a few times. The V and J genes are TRBV9 and TRBJ2-1; no definite D call. V lost 2 bases, J lost 5 bases, and 5 bases lay in between. There are 12 residues in the CDR3. The V gene's germline CDR1 is SGDLS and CDR2 YYNGEE. CDR3 nucleotide sequence: TGTGCCAGCAGCGTCGGTGACAATGAGCAGTTCTTC. Translation: CASSVGDNEQFF.

The chain employs TRBV21-1 and TRBJ1-3; TRBD1 was called by the table and not checked on the DNA. TRBV21-1 corresponds to a pseudogene. This CDR3 is built from 18 residues. This CDR3 is CASSKAISGQGVGHTIYF. The CDR3 DNA is TGTGCCAGCAGCAAAGCGATTTCGGGACAGGGTGTAGGACACACCATATATTTT.

This chain links TRBV6-5 with TRBJ1-1, with a tentative D call TRBD1 (5 bases). CDR3 size: 13 residues. The V and J ends lost 3 bases and 4 bases respectively, with 9 bases between them. Per germline, CDR1 MNHEY and CDR2 SVGAGI. CDR3: CASSYSGGTEAFF. DNA for the CDR3: TGTGCCAGCAGTTATTCCGGGGGCACTGAAGCTTTCTTT.

This clonotype has more than one count but fewer than ten. The J gene is TRBJ1-5, the V gene TRBV23-1, with a weak D call TRBD1 (5 bases). TRBV23-1 is recorded as an ORF, its role being uncertain. This CDR3 spans 10 amino acids. Trimming shortened V by 9 bases and J by 9 bases, and 9 bases separated the two germline ends. CDR3 sequence (DNA): TGCGCCAGGCGGGGCTGGCCCCAGCATTTT. Translation: CARRGWPQHF.

V and J are TRBV25-1 and TRBJ2-1; 8 bases map to TRBD2. The germline V gene has CDR1 MGHDK and CDR2 SYGVNS. V lost 7 bases to trimming and J lost 9 bases; unmatched junction nucleotides: 20. CDR3 length: 17 residues. CDR3 in amino acids: CASTPPTSGKMVGEQFF. CDR3 sequence (DNA): TGTGCCAGCACCCCACCCACTAGCGGAAAAATGGTTGGTGAGCAGTTCTTC.

V and J are TRBV20-1 and TRBJ2-1; 14 nucleotides match TRBD2. J gave up 10 bases and V 5 bases, and 10 bases lay outside the gene matches. Germline CDR1 and CDR2: DFQATT and SNEGSKA (reference sequence). The CDR3 is 15 amino acids. The CDR3: CSAPTGTSGRGEQFF. For the CDR3, the DNA is TGCAGTGCTCCCACCGGGACTAGCGGGAGAGGGGAGCAGTTCTTC.

The chain combines TRBV7-2 with TRBJ2-1; 13 bases align to TRBD2. The CDR3 is 16 amino acids. V lost 0 bases to trimming and J lost 7 bases; unmatched junction nucleotides: 3. Germline V gives CDR1 SGHTA, CDR2 FQGNSA. Written as DNA, the CDR3 is TGTGCCAGCAGCTTAGCCGGACTAGCGGGAGAGAATGAGCAGTTCTTC. Translated: CASSLAGLAGENEQFF. Full variable domain (remainder filled in from reference TRBV7-2 and TRBJ2-1): GAGVSQSPSNKVTEKGKDVELRCDPISGHTALYWYRQSLGQGLEFLIYFQGNSAPDKSGLPSDRFSAERTGGSVSTLTIQRTQQEDSAVYLCASSLAGLAGENEQFFGPGTRLTVL.

The sample holds a few counts of this clonotype. The rearrangement links TRBV6-5 to TRBJ2-1; unclear D gene. The germline V and J ends were trimmed by 4 bases and 4 bases, with 17 bases remaining between them. The V gene's germline CDR1 is MNHEY and CDR2 SVGAGI. CDR3 length: 16 amino acids. The CDR3 DNA is TGTGCCAGCAGTTCAGCCTCGACTTTCCGGTACAATGAGCAGTTCTTC. The encoded protein is CASSSASTFRYNEQFF.

This clonotype has more than one count but fewer than ten. The chain combines TRBV28 with TRBJ1-2; D is perhaps TRBD1 (6 bases). The germline V gene encodes CDR1 MDHEN and CDR2 SYDVKM. This CDR3 is 16 amino acids long. Trimming removed 8 bases at V and 0 bases at J, with 19 bases between. The CDR3 protein is CASYGWQGPPNYGYTF. The CDR3 DNA reads TGTGCCAGCTACGGGTGGCAGGGGCCCCCTAACTATGGCTACACCTTC.

The V call is TRBV25-1, the J call TRBJ2-3; 7 nucleotides match TRBD1. Looked up from germline, CDR1 is MGHDK and CDR2 is SYGVNS. The V gene end was trimmed by 3 bases and the J gene end by 1 base; junction bases not matched to a gene: 1. CDR3 length: 14 amino acids. CDR3 nucleotide sequence: TGTGCCAGCAGTGAGGACAGGCGCACAGATACGCAGTATTTT. Translation: CASSEDRRTDTQYF.

As to this clonotype: A read error is possible here, since a much larger clone lies one base away. V and J are TRBV9 and TRBJ1-1; TRBD1 is a possible D gene (5 bases). The CDR3 is made up of 16 amino acids. V lost 4 bases to trimming and J lost 0 bases, with 16 bases between them. CDR1 SGDLS and CDR2 YYNGEE come from the germline V gene. The CDR3, as DNA: TGTGCCAGCAGCCCAAAAACGACAGCGGTGAACACTGAAGCTTTCTTT. It is translated as CASSPKTTAVNTEAFF.

The chain employs TRBV18 and TRBJ2-1, with TRBD1 matching over 9 bases. This CDR3 spans 17 amino acids. Germline V CDR1 and CDR2: KGHSH, LQKENI. The trim removed 4 bases at V and 6 bases at J, leaving 13 bases unmatched. CDR3: CASSLTWGTGNFNEQFF. The DNA of the CDR3 is TGTGCCAGCTCACTAACGTGGGGGACAGGGAATTTCAATGAGCAGTTCTTC.

There are many counts of this clonotype. This rearrangement joins TRBV9 to TRBJ1-6; no clear D. Per the germline V gene, CDR1 is SGDLS and CDR2 is YYNGEE. The CDR3 is made up of 12 amino acids. The V end was cut by 0 bases, the J end by 8 bases, with 3 bases between. The CDR3 reads CASSVAHSPLHF. The DNA for the CDR3 is TGTGCCAGCAGCGTAGCGCATTCACCCCTCCACTTT.

This clonotype was counted between two and nine times. This chain uses TRBV30 with TRBJ1-2; no definite D call. The CDR3 is made up of 13 amino acids. CDR1 is GTSNPN, CDR2 SVGIG, per germline (reference sequence). Trimming took 0 bases from V and 1 from J, leaving 6 bases between them. CDR3 protein: CAWSVGNNYGYTF. Here the CDR3 DNA reads TGTGCCTGGAGTGTAGGCAATAACTATGGCTACACCTTC.

The chain joins TRBV7-9 to TRBJ1-5; 7 positions match TRBD1. In germline, CDR1 is SEHNR, CDR2 FQNEAQ (reference sequence). This CDR3 spans 13 amino acids. The J segment lost 3 bases and the V segment lost 5 bases, leaving 1 base of the junction unmatched. Here the CDR3 reads CASSTGVNQPQHF. CDR3 DNA sequence: TGTGCCAGCAGCACAGGGGTCAATCAGCCCCAGCATTTT.

This clonotype showed up just a few times. The genes are TRBV4-2 and TRBJ2-3; no reliable D call. This CDR3 is built from 15 residues. Germline CDR1 and CDR2: LGHNA and YNFKEQ. V was trimmed by 9 bases and J by 1 base, leaving 17 bases between them. CDR3 sequence reads: CASSHEAHRTDTQYF. The CDR3 DNA reads as TGTGCCAGTTCTCACGAAGCCCACCGCACAGATACGCAGTATTTT.

The sample holds a few counts of this clonotype. The CDR3 coding sequence is TGCGCCAGCAGCTGGGACAGATCTGCCGAGCAGTACTTC. Encoded protein: CASSWDRSAEQYF. The V and J genes are TRBV5-1 and TRBJ2-7; 7 nucleotides line up with TRBD1. The junction had 6 bases not matched to a gene; V was cut back by 3 bases and J by 6 bases. This CDR3 has 13 amino acids. The germline V gene has CDR1 SGHRS and CDR2 YFSETQ.

J is TRBJ1-1 and V is TRBV5-1; no definite D call. Germline V gives CDR1 SGHRS, CDR2 YFSETQ. The CDR3 length is 14 residues. Between the trimmed V and J ends, which lost 2 bases and 1 base, there was a span of 9 bases. CDR3 sequence reads: CASSFEEQNTEAFF. CDR3 in DNA: TGCGCCAGCAGCTTCGAGGAGCAGAACACTGAAGCTTTCTTT.